These T cell receptor beta chains were read from a single sample in a study of blood T cell repertoires in COVID-19. TCRdb keeps only in-frame clones here, not all; method: immunoSEQ multiplex PCR. The repertoire includes 86,000 or so clones, around 86% of them detected once, and 4.9% sits in the top ten. Input material: peripheral blood. The receptors stem from a man between 45 and 60 years old with active or convalescent COVID-19. CDR3s include the opening cysteine and the closing phenylalanine or tryptophan. The order of the fields is D gene, clone size, V gene, J gene, CDR3 protein, CDR3 DNA. A D gene is named only where the DNA matches it firmly. Clone size is not always given. Where it is, it says once, few, many or a class for expanded clones.

NA,NA,TRBV6-2/TRBV6-3,TRBJ1-5,CASSYQQGNQPQHF,TGTGCCAGCAGTTACCAACAGGGCAATCAGCCCCAGCATTTT
TRBD2,NA,TRBV28,TRBJ2-3,CASSTQAGDTDTQYF,TGTGCCAGCAGTACCCAAGCGGGGGACACAGATACGCAGTATTTT
NA,NA,TRBV21-1,TRBJ1-5,CASSKESGANQPQHF,TGTGCCAGCAGCAAAGAGTCGGGAGCAAATCAGCCCCAGCATTTT
TRBD1,NA,TRBV6-1,TRBJ2-3,CASSEGTGSTDTQYF,TGTGCCAGCAGTGAAGGGACAGGAAGCACAGATACGCAGTATTTT
NA,few,TRBV29-1,TRBJ2-2,CSVVDSNTGELFF,TGCAGCGTTGTGGACAGCAACACCGGGGAGCTGTTTTTT
TRBD1,once,TRBV2,TRBJ1-5,CASSQRQGWQPQHF,TGTGCCAGCAGCCAGAGACAGGGATGGCAGCCCCAGCATTTT
TRBD1,NA,TRBV27,TRBJ2-7,CASSQIGTGNPYEQYF,TGTGCCAGCAGCCAGATCGGGACAGGGAACCCCTACGAGCAGTACTTC
NA,few,TRBV7-2,TRBJ1-5,CASSGTRNQPQHF,TGTGCCAGCAGCGGGACTCGCAATCAGCCCCAGCATTTT
NA,once,TRBV5-5,TRBJ1-1,CASSPWGGLNTEAFF,TGTGCCAGCAGCCCCTGGGGAGGGCTGAACACTGAAGCTTTCTTT
TRBD1,once,TRBV28,TRBJ2-2,CASSPWDRAVTGELFF,TGTGCCAGCAGTCCTTGGGACAGGGCGGTCACCGGGGAGCTGTTTTTT
TRBD1,once,TRBV28,TRBJ1-4,CASSLDREKLFF,TGTGCCAGCAGTCTGGACAGGGAAAAACTGTTTTTT
TRBD2,NA,TRBV3-1/TRBV3-2,TRBJ2-3,CASSQDSGGARDTQYF,TGTGCCAGCAGCCAAGATAGCGGGGGGGCCAGGGATACGCAGTATTTT
NA,NA,TRBV19,TRBJ1-1,CASSPSGRTRDTEAFF,TGTGCCAGTAGTCCCTCAGGACGGACACGGGACACTGAAGCTTTCTTT
NA,NA,TRBV30,TRBJ1-3,CAWRVSGNTIYF,TGTGCCTGGCGGGTATCTGGAAACACCATATATTTT
NA,NA,TRBV6-5,TRBJ1-5,CASRQGPNQPQHF,TGTGCCAGCAGGCAGGGCCCGAATCAGCCCCAGCATTTT
NA,NA,TRBV5-1,TRBJ2-1,CASSLAESSYNEQFF,TGCGCCAGCAGCTTGGCTGAGAGCTCCTACAATGAGCAGTTCTTC
NA,NA,TRBV11-3,TRBJ1-1,CASSYQGTNTEAFF,TGTGCCAGCAGCTACCAGGGTACCAACACTGAAGCTTTCTTT
TRBD1,NA,TRBV2,TRBJ1-4,CASILDREAGEKLFF,TGTGCCAGCATTCTCGACAGGGAGGCGGGTGAAAAACTGTTTTTT
NA,NA,TRBV28,TRBJ2-7,CASSPDGYYEQYF,TGTGCCAGCAGCCCTGACGGGTACTACGAGCAGTACTTC
TRBD1,NA,TRBV28,TRBJ1-4,CASSPPRQGAREKLFF,TGTGCCAGCAGTCCGCCAAGACAGGGGGCGAGAGAAAAACTGTTTTTT
NA,NA,TRBV6-6,TRBJ1-4,CASSSPLGGREKLFF,TGTGCCAGCAGCTCCCCCTTAGGCGGGCGGGAAAAACTGTTTTTT
NA,NA,TRBV5-4,TRBJ1-1,CASSPQGWATEAFF,TGTGCCAGCAGCCCCCAGGGTTGGGCCACTGAAGCTTTCTTT
TRBD2,NA,TRBV6-5,TRBJ2-5,CASSYPSGGQETQYF,TGTGCCAGCAGTTACCCTAGCGGGGGGCAAGAGACCCAGTACTTC
TRBD1,NA,TRBV19,TRBJ1-5,CASSLPQGYSNQPQHF,TGTGCCAGTAGTCTACCACAGGGGTATAGCAATCAGCCCCAGCATTTT
TRBD2,NA,TRBV30,TRBJ2-7,CAWGSGGNGYEQYF,TGTGCCTGGGGTAGCGGGGGGAACGGCTACGAGCAGTACTTC
NA,NA,TRBV10-2,TRBJ2-3,CASSIQTDTQYF,TGCGCCAGCAGTATTCAAACAGATACGCAGTATTTT
TRBD1,NA,TRBV5-1,TRBJ2-1,CASSLGTGVANEQFF,TGCGCCAGCAGCCTAGGGACAGGCGTCGCTAATGAGCAGTTCTTC
NA,NA,TRBV12-3/TRBV12-4,TRBJ1-1,CATRNRENTEAFF,TGTGCCACCCGAAACAGGGAGAACACTGAAGCTTTCTTT
NA,NA,TRBV29-1,TRBJ1-1,CSPARNTEAFF,TGCAGCCCCGCCAGGAACACTGAAGCTTTCTTT
TRBD1,NA,TRBV5-4,TRBJ2-5,CASSSGQGRVETQYF,TGTGCCAGCAGCTCCGGACAGGGGAGGGTAGAGACCCAGTACTTC
TRBD2,NA,TRBV27,TRBJ2-7,CASSHGTSRSSYEQYF,TGTGCCAGCAGTCACGGGACTAGCAGGAGCTCCTACGAGCAGTACTTC
TRBD2,few,TRBV3-1/TRBV3-2,TRBJ2-5,CASSQETSTKTQYF,TGTGCCAGCAGCCAAGAGACTAGCACGAAGACCCAGTACTTC
TRBD2,NA,TRBV28,TRBJ2-4,CASSHSGVAKNIQYF,TGTGCCAGCAGCCATAGCGGGGTAGCCAAAAACATTCAGTACTTC
TRBD1,NA,TRBV10-3,TRBJ2-2,CAISEQGAPGELFF,TGTGCCATCAGTGAGCAGGGGGCGCCCGGGGAGCTGTTTTTT
NA,NA,TRBV5-4,TRBJ2-7,CASSGLGGSYEQYF,TGTGCCAGCAGCGGATTAGGCGGATCCTACGAGCAGTACTTC
TRBD1,NA,TRBV25-1,TRBJ2-4,CASRQGAQNIQYF,TGTGCCAGCAGACAGGGGGCTCAAAACATTCAGTACTTC
NA,NA,TRBV24-1,TRBJ2-5,CATSDSGVGRETQYF,TGTGCCACCAGTGATTCCGGGGTCGGGAGAGAGACCCAGTACTTC
NA,NA,TRBV28,TRBJ2-2,CASSLQGLGTGELFF,TGTGCCAGCAGTTTACAGGGCCTCGGCACCGGGGAGCTGTTTTTT